Presented here are 18 T cell receptor beta chains from one specimen sequenced in a study of T cells in Graves' hyperthyroidism and ophthalmopathy. TCR beta CDR3 sequences were amplified from RNA transcripts. HTBI primers were the set used in a first-round RT-PCR of the TCR CDR3. TCRdb recomputed calls from the multiplex PCR reads with MiXCR, one row per CDR3 protein. The repertoire holds roughly 500,000 distinct CDR3 sequences, with 46% as singletons. Specimen: peripheral blood or thyroid tissue (not recorded which). The receptors originated from an adult woman with Graves' disease, either hyperthyroidism or ophthalmopathy (not recorded which).

This rearrangement joins TRBV5-5 to TRBJ2-5; 7 bases map to TRBD2. This CDR3 is built from 14 residues. Germline V gene sequence: CDR1 SGHKS, CDR2 YYEKEE (reference sequence). V shed 3 bases, J shed 3 bases, and the junction held 5 bases outside the gene matches. The CDR3 loop reads CASSSDAGEETQYF. For the CDR3, the DNA is TGTGCCAGCAGCTCGGACGCGGGAGAAGAGACCCAGTACTTC. Based on the CDR3 plus reference TRBV5-5 and TRBJ2-5, the full variable domain is DAGVTQSPTHLIKTRGQQVTLRCSPISGHKSVSWYQQVLGQGPQFIFQYYEKEERGRGNFPDRFSARQFPNYSSELNVNALLLGDSALYLCASSSDAGEETQYFGPGTRLLVL.

The genes are TRBV19 and TRBJ2-6, with D possibly matching TRBD2 (6 bases). The CDR3 totals 16 residues. Germline V gene data show CDR1 as LNHDA and CDR2 as SQIVND (reference sequence). V was cut by 6 bases and J by 3 bases, with 15 bases left in between. The chain's CDR3 is CASSTGRSSGANVLTF. DNA of the CDR3: TGTGCCAGTAGCACCGGGAGAAGTAGTGGGGCCAACGTCCTGACTTTC.

Ten or more counts support this clonotype. The gene calls are TRBV10-3 and TRBJ1-6; D not certain. Germline CDR1 ENHRY, CDR2 SYGVKD. The V end was cut by 6 bases, the J end by 7 bases, with 10 bases between. The CDR3 runs 13 residues. CDR3 sequence reads: CAIRRELNSPLHF. The CDR3 coding sequence is TGTGCCATCAGGCGGGAATTGAATTCACCCCTCCACTTT.

This clonotype was detected many times. The rearrangement links TRBV11-2 to TRBJ2-5; a weak D match, TRBD2 (6 bases). V lost 1 base and J lost 3, with 9 bases in between. The CDR3 sequence is 14 residues long. Germline V gene lookup returns CDR1 SGHAT and CDR2 FQNNGV. CDR3 sequence (DNA): TGTGCCAGCAGCTTAGCACTAGCTAAAGAGACCCAGTACTTC. It translates to CASSLALAKETQYF.

The chain links TRBV10-3 to TRBJ2-7; 8 nucleotides match TRBD1. The CDR3 loop spans 18 amino acids. Germline loops: CDR1 ENHRY, CDR2 SYGVKD. With 7 bases clipped from V and 5 bases from J, the junction kept 22 bases outside the gene matches. The CDR3 protein is CAIKGLQGAGPGGHEQYF. The CDR3 bases are TGTGCCATCAAGGGCCTGCAGGGGGCGGGACCCGGCGGGCACGAGCAGTACTTC.

V gene TRBV2 combines with J gene TRBJ2-7; D assignment may be TRBD1 or TRBD2 (5 bases each). V was trimmed by 10 bases and J by 2 bases, leaving 15 bases between them. The CDR3 runs 13 residues. Germline loops: CDR1 SNHLY, CDR2 FYNNEI. In DNA, the CDR3 is TGTGCCACTCGACGGGACGTTACCTACGAGCAGTACTTC. Protein sequence: CATRRDVTYEQYF.

This clonotype was counted ten times or more. The chain recombines TRBV3-1 with TRBJ1-1; D is possibly TRBD1 (6 bases). The CDR3 loop spans 13 amino acids. The V and J ends lost 0 bases and 8 bases respectively, with 10 bases between them. The germline gives CDR1 LGHDT, CDR2 YNNKEL (reference sequence). The CDR3: CASSQEGGTEAFF. For the CDR3, the DNA is TGTGCCAGCAGCCAAGAGGGCGGGACAGAAGCTTTCTTT.

The chain has TRBV20-1 and TRBJ2-2; 12 bases are shared with TRBD2. The CDR3 runs to 16 residues. Germline V gene sequence: CDR1 DFQATT, CDR2 SNEGSKA (reference sequence). V gave up 6 bases and J gave up 3 bases; unmatched junction bases: 8. The chain's CDR3 is CSAQTSGRSDTGELFF. CDR3 nucleotides: TGCAGTGCGCAGACTAGCGGGAGATCGGACACCGGGGAGCTGTTTTTT.

This sequence joins TRBV7-2 and TRBJ2-7; possibly TRBD2 for D (6 bases). Trimming stripped 9 bases from V and 1 base from J, with 16 bases between. The CDR3 sequence is 14 residues long. From germline, CDR1 is SGHTA and CDR2 FQGNSA. The CDR3 bases are TGTGCCAGTAAGTGGAGGGAGAGATCCTACGAGCAGTACTTC. This translates into CASKWRERSYEQYF.

This clonotype came up many times. The chain carries TRBV19 and TRBJ1-1, with a weak D call TRBD1 (5 bases). Germline assignment: CDR1 LNHDA and CDR2 SQIVND (reference sequence). The CDR3 length is 13 residues. V lost 7 bases to trimming and J lost 4 bases, with 13 bases between them. The DNA for the CDR3 is TGTGCCAGTACTTCAGGGAAGTCCACTGAAGCTTTCTTT. Its protein product is CASTSGKSTEAFF.

This chain joins TRBV4-3 and TRBJ1-6; D is possibly TRBD1 (5 bases). Germline lookup yields CDR1 LGHNA and CDR2 YSLEER. The CDR3 extends over 15 amino acids. V was pared by 1 base and J by 7 bases, with 11 bases between. The CDR3 region is CASSQVDSLNSPLHF. The CDR3 DNA sequence: TGCGCCAGCAGCCAAGTAGACAGCCTAAATTCACCCCTCCACTTT.

This clonotype has more than one count but fewer than ten. CDR3 region: CATESVGPGELFF. CDR3 coding DNA: TGTGCCACAGAATCTGTCGGTCCCGGGGAGCTGTTTTTT. This rearrangement joins TRBV24-1 to TRBJ2-2; D gene unclear. The germline V gene encodes CDR1 KGHDR and CDR2 SFDVKD. This CDR3 comprises 13 residues. Deletions cut 10 bases from V and 6 bases from J, with 14 bases between.

The V gene is TRBV29-1, the J gene TRBJ1-2; D unclear. This CDR3 has 9 amino acids. The germline CDR1 and CDR2 sequences are SQVTM and ANQGSEA. The ends were cut back, 0 bases at V and 8 bases at J, with 1 base in the middle. As DNA, the CDR3 is TGCAGCGTTGAAGAAGGCTACACCTTC. Residues: CSVEEGYTF.

The chain joins TRBV3-1 to TRBJ1-6; D ambiguous. Trimming left V 4 bases short and J 6 bases short, with 10 bases between. This CDR3 comprises 14 residues. Germline CDR1 is LGHDT and CDR2 is YNNKEL (reference sequence). CDR3 DNA sequence: TGTGCCAGCAGCCCCGGGCAGGCTAATTCACCCCTCCACTTT. Translated, it gives CASSPGQANSPLHF.

V gene TRBV28 combines with J gene TRBJ1-3; 7 bases match TRBD1. CDR3 length: 13 residues. J lost 2 bases, V lost 10 bases, and 5 bases had no gene match. Germline-derived CDR1 and CDR2 are MDHEN and SYDVKM. The CDR3 reads CATHRGAGNTIYF. DNA for the CDR3: TGTGCCACCCACAGGGGAGCTGGAAACACCATATATTTT.

This clonotype occurred a few times. The chain has TRBV11-2 and TRBJ1-4; 7 bases align to TRBD1. There are 15 residues in the CDR3. Trimming cost V 6 bases and J 7 bases; bases outside gene matches: 11. Germline V lookup: CDR1 SGHAT, CDR2 FQNNGV. The CDR3: CASSRSRGAGEKLFF. The CDR3, as DNA: TGTGCCAGCAGTCGATCCAGGGGGGCAGGTGAAAAACTGTTTTTT.

In its sample, this clonotype was seen many times. J is TRBJ2-7 and V is TRBV7-3, with D possibly matching TRBD1 (5 bases). Deletions cut 4 bases from V and 6 bases from J, with 13 bases between. The CDR3 has 13 amino acids. Germline CDR1 SGHTA, CDR2 FQGTGA. CDR3 region: CASSYQGVGEQYF. CDR3 in DNA: TGTGCCAGCAGCTACCAAGGGGTAGGCGAGCAGTACTTC.

The J gene is TRBJ2-7, the V gene TRBV27; 9 bases align to TRBD2. Losses at the gene ends were 9 bases for V and 9 bases for J; bases not matched to a gene: 9. The CDR3 covers 12 residues. Germline lookup yields CDR1 MNHEY and CDR2 SMNVEV (reference sequence). The CDR3 reads CASSGREGVQYF. The CDR3 DNA reads TGTGCCAGTAGCGGGAGAGAGGGGGTGCAGTACTTC.